The 9 T cell receptor beta chains below were found in one sample sequenced in a study of shared clonotypes between healthy human individuals. Profiling relied on immunoSEQ multiplex PCR, and the TCRdb table lists in-frame clones only, not all of them. The repertoire has roughly 2,500,000 clones, 90% to 95% of them found once; the top ten carry around 0.4%. Sample: naive CD4+ T cells from PBMCs. Subset denoted: CD45RA+ positively selected. The source of these receptors is a man aged 18-30 years in good health. Some clones in this sample may be carry-over from other donors' samples.

The chain joins TRBV5-1 to TRBJ2-2; 9 nucleotides line up with TRBD1. The V gene end was trimmed by 2 bases and the J gene end by 6 bases; junction bases not matched to a gene: 2. Looked up from germline, CDR1 is SGHRS and CDR2 is YFSETQ. The length of the CDR3 is 14 residues. CDR3 in amino acids: CASSFGTGPGELFF. Written as DNA, the CDR3 is TGCGCCAGCAGCTTTGGGACAGGGCCCGGGGAGCTGTTTTTT.

The V gene is TRBV27, the J gene TRBJ2-3; D gene unclear. The V gene lost 3 bases and the J gene lost 2 bases, with 12 bases spanning the gap. Per the germline V gene, CDR1 is MNHEY and CDR2 is SMNVEV (reference sequence). The CDR3 length is 15 residues. This CDR3 reads CASSLKRPTTDTQYF. The CDR3 bases are TGTGCCAGCAGTTTGAAGCGCCCAACCACAGATACGCAGTATTTT.

V and J are TRBV5-1 and TRBJ2-7; D might be TRBD1 or TRBD2, each matching 5 bases. The germline CDR1 and CDR2 sequences are SGHRS and YFSETQ. The CDR3 contains 16 residues. V was cut by 5 bases and J by 7 bases, with 25 bases left in between. As DNA, the CDR3 is TGCGCCAGCAGGCCTAACCCCTCAGTGGGGTGGGGGGAGCAGTACTTC. Protein: CASRPNPSVGWGEQYF.

As for this clone: This same CDR3 is encoded by further DNA sequences in the sample. The gene calls are TRBV5-1 and TRBJ1-1, with D hard to call. Germline V gene sequence: CDR1 SGHRS, CDR2 YFSETQ. This CDR3 comprises 14 residues. V was pared by 4 bases and J by 1 base, with 11 bases between. The chain's CDR3 is CASSLLTGNTEAFF. The CDR3 DNA reads TGCGCCAGCAGCCTTCTAACCGGGAACACTGAAGCTTTCTTT.

This sequence joins TRBV7-2 and TRBJ1-4; D call uncertain. V was clipped by 1 base and J by 14 bases, with 17 bases between them. The CDR3 spans 14 residues. Looked up from germline, CDR1 is SGHTA and CDR2 is FQGNSA. CDR3: CASSLEMFGLGLFF. DNA for the CDR3: TGTGCCAGCAGCTTAGAGATGTTCGGCCTGGGGCTGTTTTTT.

This chain links TRBV5-6 with TRBJ2-3, with D perhaps TRBD2 (5 bases). The V and J ends lost 4 bases and 2 bases respectively, with 17 bases between them. CDR1 and CDR2 (germline): SGHDT, YYEEEE. The CDR3 contains 16 residues. CDR3 nucleotides: TGTGCCAGCAGCGCTTTTGAGCGGAGATTCACAGATACGCAGTATTTT. It codes for CASSAFERRFTDTQYF.

The rearrangement uses TRBV6-5 and TRBJ2-1, with 11 bases that match TRBD1. Losses at the gene ends were 1 base for V and 4 bases for J; bases not matched to a gene: 3. This CDR3 has 16 residues. Germline lookup yields CDR1 MNHEY and CDR2 SVGAGI. DNA for the CDR3: TGTGCCAGCAGTTACTTGGACAGGGGGCAGTACAATGAGCAGTTCTTC. It encodes CASSYLDRGQYNEQFF.

The chain carries TRBV6-6 and TRBJ1-1; tentatively, D is TRBD1 (6 bases). The CDR3 consists of 14 residues. Germline V gene sequence: CDR1 MNHNY, CDR2 SVGAGI (reference sequence). The V and J ends lost 5 bases and 6 bases respectively, with 16 bases between them. As DNA, the CDR3 is TGTGCCAGCAGTAAGGGGGGCGCGATGGCTGAAGCTTTCTTT. Translating it yields CASSKGGAMAEAFF.

The V gene is TRBV18, the J gene TRBJ1-2; 10 bases align to TRBD1. V shed 3 bases and J 0 bases; nucleotides not matched to a gene: 10. CDR3 length: 18 amino acids. In germline, CDR1 is KGHSH, CDR2 LQKENI. The CDR3 bases are TGTGCCAGCTCACCCCTCGGGACAGGGGCAGGAGCTAACTATGGCTACACCTTC. As protein: CASSPLGTGAGANYGYTF. The full variable domain, rest sourced from reference TRBV18 and TRBJ1-2, is NAGVMQNPRHLVRRRGQEARLRCSPMKGHSHVYWYRQLPEEGLKFMVYLQKENIIDESGMPKERFSAEFPKEGPSILRIQQVVRGDSAAYFCASSPLGTGAGANYGYTFGSGTRLTVV.